The sequence of this T cell receptor (beta chain) was determined in a study of cytomegalovirus exposure and HLA in healthy donors. Each donor was nominally healthy when sampled (though unrecorded immune exposures were likely). Worth noting for this clone: Antigen: not known.

Germline trimming cut 8 bases from V and 0 bases from J; bases unmatched to any gene: 11. Germline V gives CDR1 SNHLY, CDR2 FYNNEI. This CDR3 region has 17 residues. Study-wide findings and caveats: A prior analysis recorded that most TCR beta V segments were productive about 87% or about 30% of the time. Later on, a genetic analysis was performed. It linked a missense variant in DCLRE1C with V- and J-gene trimming of TCR beta.

The primer mix had 60 Vbeta and 13 Jbeta primers. Repertoires were generated with immunoSEQ multiplex PCR, while TCRdb's copy carries only in-frame clones and drops some. The sample lists 100,000 to 150,000 clones, 70% to 80% occurring once. The V gene is TRBV2, the J gene TRBJ1-5, with TRBD1 identical over 9 bases. This TCR was sampled from a woman aged 40 to 50 in good health and CMV-seropositive. The sequenced sample consisted of PBMCs. The CDR3 DNA follows: TGTGCCAGCGGAGGACAGGGGACGGGATATAGCAATCAGCCCCAGCATTTT. It encodes CASGGQGTGYSNQPQHF.